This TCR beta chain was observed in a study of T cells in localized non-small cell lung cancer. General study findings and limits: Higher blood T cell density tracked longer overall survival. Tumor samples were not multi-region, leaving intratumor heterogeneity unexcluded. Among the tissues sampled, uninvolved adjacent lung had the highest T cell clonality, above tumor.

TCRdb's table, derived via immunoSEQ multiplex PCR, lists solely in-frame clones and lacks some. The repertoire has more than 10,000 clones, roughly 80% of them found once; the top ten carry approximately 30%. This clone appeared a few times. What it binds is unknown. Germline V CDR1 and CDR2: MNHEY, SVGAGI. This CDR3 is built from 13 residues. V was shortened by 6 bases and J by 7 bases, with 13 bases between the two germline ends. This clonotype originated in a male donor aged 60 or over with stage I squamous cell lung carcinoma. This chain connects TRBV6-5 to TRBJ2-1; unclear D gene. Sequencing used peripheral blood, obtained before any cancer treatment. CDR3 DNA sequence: TGTGCCAGCAGCACGTCTGTGGGGAATGAGCAGTTCTTC. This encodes CASSTSVGNEQFF.